The sequence of this T cell receptor beta chain was determined in a study of CD8 T cells in ankylosing spondylitis. Overall study findings and caveats: Apparently characteristic of ankylosing spondylitis blood was a TCR beta motif (about eight highly homologous variants). From matched ankylosing spondylitis synovial fluid, disease-linked clones were reportedly recovered at significantly enriched levels.

The sample holds a few counts of this clonotype. Its antigen remains unidentified. It was by quantitative 5'-RACE with molecular barcodes that TCR beta libraries were made. TCRdb re-analysed the 5' RACE reads in MiXCR, keeping a single row per CDR3 protein. The sample yields about 250,000 distinct CDR3 sequences, under 30% seen once. The TCR was taken from a male donor with ankylosing spondylitis or in good health (not recorded which). Input material: blood, either unsorted or a sorted T cell fraction (not recorded which).

CDR3 sequence reads: CSARDGGAADTGELFF. In DNA form, the CDR3 reads TGCAGTGCTAGAGATGGTGGGGCAGCGGACACCGGGGAGCTGTTTTTT. This chain joins TRBV20-1 and TRBJ2-2, with D perhaps given as TRBD1 or TRBD2 (5 bases each). Germline V lookup: CDR1 DFQATT, CDR2 SNEGSKA (reference sequence). CDR3 length: 16 residues. Trimming shortened V by 0 bases and J by 3 bases, and 14 bases separated the two germline ends.